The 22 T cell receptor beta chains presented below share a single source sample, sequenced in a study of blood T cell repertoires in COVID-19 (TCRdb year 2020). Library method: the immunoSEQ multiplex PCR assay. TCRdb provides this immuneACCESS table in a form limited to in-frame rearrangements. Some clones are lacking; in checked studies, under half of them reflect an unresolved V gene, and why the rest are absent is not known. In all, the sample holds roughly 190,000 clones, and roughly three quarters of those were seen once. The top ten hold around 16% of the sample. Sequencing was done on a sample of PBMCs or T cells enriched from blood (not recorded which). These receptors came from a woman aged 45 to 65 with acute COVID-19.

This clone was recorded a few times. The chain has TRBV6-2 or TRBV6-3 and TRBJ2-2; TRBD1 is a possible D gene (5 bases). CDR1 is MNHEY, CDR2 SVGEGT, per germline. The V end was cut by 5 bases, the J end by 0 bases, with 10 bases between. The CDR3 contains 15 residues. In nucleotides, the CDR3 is TGTGCCAGCAGTAAGACAGAAACGAACACCGGGGAGCTGTTTTTT. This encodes CASSKTETNTGELFF.

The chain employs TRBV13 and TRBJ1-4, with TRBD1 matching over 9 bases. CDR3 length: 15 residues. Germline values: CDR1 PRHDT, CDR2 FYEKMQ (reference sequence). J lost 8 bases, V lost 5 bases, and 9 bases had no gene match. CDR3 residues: CASSPQTGGKEKLFF. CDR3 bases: TGTGCCAGCAGCCCCCAGACAGGGGGAAAAGAAAAACTGTTTTTT.

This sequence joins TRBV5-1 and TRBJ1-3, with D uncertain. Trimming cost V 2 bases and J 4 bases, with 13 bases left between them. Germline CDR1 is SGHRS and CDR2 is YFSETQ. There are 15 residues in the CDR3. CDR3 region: CASSFERAEGNTIYF. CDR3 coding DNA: TGCGCCAGCAGCTTCGAGAGGGCTGAAGGAAACACCATATATTTT. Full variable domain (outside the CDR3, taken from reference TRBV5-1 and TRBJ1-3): KAGVTQTPRYLIKTRGQQVTLSCSPISGHRSVSWYQQTPGQGLQFLFEYFSETQRNKGNFPGRFSGRQFSNSRSEMNVSTLELGDSALYLCASSFERAEGNTIYFGEGSWLTVV.

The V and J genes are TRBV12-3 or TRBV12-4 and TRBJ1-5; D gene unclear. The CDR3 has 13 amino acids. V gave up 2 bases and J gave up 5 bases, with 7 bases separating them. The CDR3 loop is CASSLIGDQPQHF. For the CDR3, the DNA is TGTGCCAGCAGTTTAATCGGGGATCAGCCCCAGCATTTT.

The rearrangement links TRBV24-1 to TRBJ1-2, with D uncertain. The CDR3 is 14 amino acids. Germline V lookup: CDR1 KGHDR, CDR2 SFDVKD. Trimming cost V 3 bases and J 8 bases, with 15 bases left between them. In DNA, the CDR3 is TGTGCCACCAGTGATCGCGGTGATACTGGGGGCTACACCTTC. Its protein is CATSDRGDTGGYTF.

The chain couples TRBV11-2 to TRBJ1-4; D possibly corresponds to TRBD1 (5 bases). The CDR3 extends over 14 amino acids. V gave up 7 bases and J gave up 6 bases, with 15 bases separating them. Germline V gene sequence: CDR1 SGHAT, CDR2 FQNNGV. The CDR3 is CASTQGTVYEKLFF. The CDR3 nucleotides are TGTGCCAGCACCCAGGGAACGGTTTATGAAAAACTGTTTTTT.

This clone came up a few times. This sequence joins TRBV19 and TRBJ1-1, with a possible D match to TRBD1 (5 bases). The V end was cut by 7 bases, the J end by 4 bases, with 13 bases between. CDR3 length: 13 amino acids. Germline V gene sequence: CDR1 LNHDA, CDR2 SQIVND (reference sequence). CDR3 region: CASNNRYFTEAFF. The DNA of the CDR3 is TGTGCCAGTAATAACAGGTACTTCACTGAAGCTTTCTTT.

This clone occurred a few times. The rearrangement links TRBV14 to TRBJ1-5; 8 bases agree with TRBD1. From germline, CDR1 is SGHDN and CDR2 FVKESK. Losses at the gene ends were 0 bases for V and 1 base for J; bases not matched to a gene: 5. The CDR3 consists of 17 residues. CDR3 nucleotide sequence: TGTGCCAGCAGCCAAGAGGGGGACAGGTGGAGCAATCAGCCCCAGCATTTT. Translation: CASSQEGDRWSNQPQHF. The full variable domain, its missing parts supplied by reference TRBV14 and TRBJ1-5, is EAGVTQFPSHSVIEKGQTVTLRCDPISGHDNLYWYRRVMGKEIKFLLHFVKESKQDESGMPNNRFLAERTGGTYSTLKVQPAELEDSGVYFCASSQEGDRWSNQPQHFGDGTRLSIL.

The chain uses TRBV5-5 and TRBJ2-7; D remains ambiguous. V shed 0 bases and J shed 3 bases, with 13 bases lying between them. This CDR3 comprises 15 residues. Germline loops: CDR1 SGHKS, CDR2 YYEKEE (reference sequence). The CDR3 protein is CASSLAPTPFYEQYV. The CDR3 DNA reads TGTGCCAGCAGCTTGGCCCCTACTCCCTTCTACGAGCAGTACGTC.

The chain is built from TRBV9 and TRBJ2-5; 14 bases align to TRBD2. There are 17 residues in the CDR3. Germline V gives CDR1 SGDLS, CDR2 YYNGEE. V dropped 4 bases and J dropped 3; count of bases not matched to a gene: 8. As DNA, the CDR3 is TGTGCCAGCAGCCCAGGGACTAGCGGGGGTATTGAAGAGACCCAGTACTTC. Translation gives CASSPGTSGGIEETQYF.

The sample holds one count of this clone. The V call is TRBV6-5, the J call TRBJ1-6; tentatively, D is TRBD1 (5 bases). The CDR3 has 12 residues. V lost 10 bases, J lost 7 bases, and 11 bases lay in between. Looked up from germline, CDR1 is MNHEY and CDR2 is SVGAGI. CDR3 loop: CATRTQNSPLHF. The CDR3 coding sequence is TGTGCCACCCGGACACAGAATTCACCCCTCCACTTT.

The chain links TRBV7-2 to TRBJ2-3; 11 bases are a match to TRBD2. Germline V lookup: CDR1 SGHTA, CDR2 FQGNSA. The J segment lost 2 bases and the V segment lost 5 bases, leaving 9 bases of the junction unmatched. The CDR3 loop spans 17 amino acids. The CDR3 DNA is TGTGCCAGCAGCCCCTGGAATAGCGGGGGGGCCACAGATACGCAGTATTTT. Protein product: CASSPWNSGGATDTQYF.

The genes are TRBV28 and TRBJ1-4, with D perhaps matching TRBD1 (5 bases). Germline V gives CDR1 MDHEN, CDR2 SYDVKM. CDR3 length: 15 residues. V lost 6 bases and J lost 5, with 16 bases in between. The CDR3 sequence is CASSLGQGRNEKLFF. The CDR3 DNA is TGTGCCAGCAGCCTCGGACAAGGGAGGAATGAAAAACTGTTTTTT.

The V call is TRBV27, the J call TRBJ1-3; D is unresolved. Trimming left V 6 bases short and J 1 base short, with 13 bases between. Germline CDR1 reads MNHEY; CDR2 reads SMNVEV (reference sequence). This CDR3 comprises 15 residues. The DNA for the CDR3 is TGTGCCAGCAGCTACAATGGAGGGTCTGGAAACACCATATATTTT. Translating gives CASSYNGGSGNTIYF.

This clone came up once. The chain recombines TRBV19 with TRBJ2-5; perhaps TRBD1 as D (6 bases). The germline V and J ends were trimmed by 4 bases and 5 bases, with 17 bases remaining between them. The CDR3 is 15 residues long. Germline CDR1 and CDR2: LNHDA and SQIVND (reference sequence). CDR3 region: CASSTYRGSTETQYF. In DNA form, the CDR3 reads TGTGCCAGTAGTACCTATAGGGGGAGCACCGAGACCCAGTACTTC.

CDR3 nucleotide sequence: TGTGCCAGCTCACCGGGAATGGGGGGGGCTAGCTCCTACGAGCAGTACGTC. Translating it yields CASSPGMGGASSYEQYV. The gene calls are TRBV18 and TRBJ2-7; D possibly corresponds to TRBD2 (7 bases). V shed 3 bases and J shed 0 bases, with 18 bases lying between them. CDR1 KGHSH and CDR2 LQKENI come from the germline V gene. The CDR3 loop spans 17 amino acids.

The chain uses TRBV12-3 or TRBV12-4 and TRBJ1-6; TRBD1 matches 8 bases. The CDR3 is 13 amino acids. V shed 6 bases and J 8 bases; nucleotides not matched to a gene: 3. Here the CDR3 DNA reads TGTGCCAGCAGGAGGACAGGGCATTCACCCCTCCACTTT. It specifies CASRRTGHSPLHF.

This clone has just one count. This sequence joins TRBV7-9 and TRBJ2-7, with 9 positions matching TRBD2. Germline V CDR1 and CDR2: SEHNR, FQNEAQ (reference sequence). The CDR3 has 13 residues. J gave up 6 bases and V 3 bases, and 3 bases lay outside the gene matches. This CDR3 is CASSLGLAGEQYV. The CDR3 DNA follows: TGTGCCAGCAGCTTGGGACTAGCTGGCGAGCAGTACGTC.

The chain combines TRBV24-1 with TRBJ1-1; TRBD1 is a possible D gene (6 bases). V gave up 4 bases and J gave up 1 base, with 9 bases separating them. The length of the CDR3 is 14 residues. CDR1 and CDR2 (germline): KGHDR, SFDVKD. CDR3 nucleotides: TGTGCCACCAGTGACGACAGGACGAACACTGAAGCTTTCTTT. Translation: CATSDDRTNTEAFF.

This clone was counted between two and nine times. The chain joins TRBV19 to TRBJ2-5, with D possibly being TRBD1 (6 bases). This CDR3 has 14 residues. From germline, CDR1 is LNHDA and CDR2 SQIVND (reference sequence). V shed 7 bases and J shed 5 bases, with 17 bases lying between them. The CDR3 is CASKRSQGRETQYF. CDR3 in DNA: TGTGCCAGTAAGCGCAGTCAGGGGCGGGAGACCCAGTACTTC.

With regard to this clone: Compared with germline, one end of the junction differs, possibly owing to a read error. This chain's CDR3 is CASSPPNGVNEKLFF. The CDR3 bases are TGTGCCAGCTCCCCACCAAATGGAGTGAATGAAAAACTGTTTTTT. The J gene is TRBJ1-4, the V gene TRBV18, with D uncertain. Germline V gene data show CDR1 as KGHSH and CDR2 as LQKENI. The length of the CDR3 is 15 residues.

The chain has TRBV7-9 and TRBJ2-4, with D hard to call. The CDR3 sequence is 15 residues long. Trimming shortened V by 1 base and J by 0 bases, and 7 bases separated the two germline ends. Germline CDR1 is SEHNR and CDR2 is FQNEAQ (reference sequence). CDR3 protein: CASSLGDLAKNIQYF. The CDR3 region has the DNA TGTGCCAGCAGCTTAGGTGACTTAGCCAAAAACATTCAGTACTTC.